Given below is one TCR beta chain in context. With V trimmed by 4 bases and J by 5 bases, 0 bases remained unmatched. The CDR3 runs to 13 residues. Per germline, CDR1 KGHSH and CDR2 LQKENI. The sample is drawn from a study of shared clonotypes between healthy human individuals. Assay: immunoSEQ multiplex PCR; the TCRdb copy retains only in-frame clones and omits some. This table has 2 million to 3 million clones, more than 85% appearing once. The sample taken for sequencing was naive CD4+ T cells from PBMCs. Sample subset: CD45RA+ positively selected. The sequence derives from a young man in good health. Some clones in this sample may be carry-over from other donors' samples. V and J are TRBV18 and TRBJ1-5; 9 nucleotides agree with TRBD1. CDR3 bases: TGTGCCAGCTCACGGACAGGGGATCAGCCCCAGCATTTT. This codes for CASSRTGDQPQHF.